A selection of T cell receptor beta chains follows, all from one sample in a study of human versus mouse CDR3 diversity and MHC coevolution. Assay: immunoSEQ multiplex PCR; the TCRdb copy retains only in-frame clones and omits some. Of fewer than 80,000 clones in the sample, approximately 90% are singletons; the top ten hold roughly 0.15%. Sequenced material: naive CD4+ T cells from blood. The origin of the receptors is a person aged 30-69 years in good health. The CDR3 runs from the conserved cysteine through the conserved F or W. D genes are given only for firm matches.

len	d_gene	v_gene	j_gene	CDR3aa	CDR3nt
16	-	TRBV27	TRBJ2-3	CASSLKRSGGTDTQYF	TGTGCCAGCAGTTTAAAGCGTTCGGGGGGCACAGATACGCAGTATTTT
11	-	TRBV2	TRBJ1-2	CASRGGGGYTF	TGTGCCAGCAGGGGGGGAGGAGGCTACACCTTC
14	TRBD1	TRBV5-1	TRBJ2-7	CASSPGTGGYEQYF	TGCGCCAGCAGCCCCGGGACAGGGGGCTACGAGCAGTACTTC
13	-	TRBV19	TRBJ2-7	CASSIVPGYEQYF	TGTGCCAGTAGTATTGTGCCAGGCTACGAGCAGTACTTC
13	-	TRBV4-1	TRBJ1-2	CASSQGLDYGYTF	TGCGCCAGCAGCCAGGGACTGGACTATGGCTACACCTTC
16	TRBD1	TRBV30	TRBJ1-6	CAWSRFRDRRNSPLHF	TGTGCCTGGAGTCGGTTCAGGGACAGGCGGAATTCACCCCTCCACTTT
14	-	TRBV5-5	TRBJ1-5	CASSLPGGNQPQHF	TGTGCCAGCAGCTTGCCCGGGGGTAATCAGCCCCAGCATTTT
14	-	TRBV9	TRBJ1-5	CASSPGVSNQPQHF	TGTGCCAGCAGCCCAGGGGTTTCTAATCAGCCCCAGCATTTT
15	-	TRBV7-8	TRBJ1-2	CASSLAGGTSYGYTF	TGTGCCAGCAGCTTAGCGGGGGGAACCTCCTATGGCTACACCTTC
14	-	TRBV6-1	TRBJ2-5	CASSEQGAGQTQYF	TGTGCCAGCAGTGAACAGGGCGCGGGACAGACCCAGTACTTC
14	-	TRBV29-1	TRBJ1-2	CSAKQQRLNYGYTF	TGCAGCGCCAAACAACAACGTTTGAACTATGGCTACACCTTC